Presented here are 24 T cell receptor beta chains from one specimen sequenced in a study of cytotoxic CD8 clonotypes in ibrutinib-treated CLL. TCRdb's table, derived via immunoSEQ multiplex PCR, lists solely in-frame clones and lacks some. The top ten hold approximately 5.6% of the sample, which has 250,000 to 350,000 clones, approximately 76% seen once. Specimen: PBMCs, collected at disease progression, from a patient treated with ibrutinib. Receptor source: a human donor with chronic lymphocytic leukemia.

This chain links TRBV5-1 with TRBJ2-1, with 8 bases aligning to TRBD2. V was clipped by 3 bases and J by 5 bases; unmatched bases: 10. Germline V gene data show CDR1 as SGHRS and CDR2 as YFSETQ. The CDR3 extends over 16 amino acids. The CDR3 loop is CASSSDGTRADNEQFF. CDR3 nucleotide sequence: TGCGCCAGCAGCTCGGACGGGACTAGGGCCGACAATGAGCAGTTCTTC.

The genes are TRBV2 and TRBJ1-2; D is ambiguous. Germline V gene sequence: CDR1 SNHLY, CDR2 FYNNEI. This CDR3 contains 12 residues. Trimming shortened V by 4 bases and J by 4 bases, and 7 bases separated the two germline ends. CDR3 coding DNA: TGTGCCAGCAGTGGCAGTTCCTATGGCTACACCTTC. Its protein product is CASSGSSYGYTF.

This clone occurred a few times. The CDR3 protein is CASSVESGGYYGYTF. CDR3 bases: TGTGCCAGCAGCGTAGAGTCAGGGGGCTACTATGGCTACACCTTC. The genes are TRBV9 and TRBJ1-2; 8 bases align to TRBD1. V shed 0 bases, J shed 3 bases, and the junction held 4 bases outside the gene matches. The CDR3 sequence is 15 residues long. The germline V gene has CDR1 SGDLS and CDR2 YYNGEE.

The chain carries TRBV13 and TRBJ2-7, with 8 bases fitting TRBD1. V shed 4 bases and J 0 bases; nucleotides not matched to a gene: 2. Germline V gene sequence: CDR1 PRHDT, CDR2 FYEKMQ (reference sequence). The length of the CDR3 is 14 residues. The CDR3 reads CASSYGQGSYEQYF. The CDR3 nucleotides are TGTGCCAGCAGCTACGGACAGGGCTCCTACGAGCAGTACTTC.

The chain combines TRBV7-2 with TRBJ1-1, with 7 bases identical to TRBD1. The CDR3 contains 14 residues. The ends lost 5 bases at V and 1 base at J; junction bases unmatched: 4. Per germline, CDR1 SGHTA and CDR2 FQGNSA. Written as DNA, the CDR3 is TGTGCCAGCAGCATTGGACAGGCGAACACTGAAGCTTTCTTT. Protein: CASSIGQANTEAFF. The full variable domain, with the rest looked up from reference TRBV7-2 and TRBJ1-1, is GAGVSQSPSNKVTEKGKDVELRCDPISGHTALYWYRQSLGQGLEFLIYFQGNSAPDKSGLPSDRFSAERTGGSVSTLTIQRTQQEDSAVYLCASSIGQANTEAFFGQGTRLTVV.

CDR3 in amino acids: CASSLVGVAETQYF. For the CDR3, the DNA is TGCGCCAGCAGCTTGGTTGGGGTGGCAGAGACCCAGTACTTC. The chain couples TRBV5-1 to TRBJ2-5; D is unclear. Deletions cut 0 bases from V and 4 bases from J, with 10 bases between. Germline V CDR1 and CDR2: SGHRS, YFSETQ. The CDR3 is made up of 14 amino acids. Full variable domain (remainder filled in from reference TRBV5-1 and TRBJ2-5): KAGVTQTPRYLIKTRGQQVTLSCSPISGHRSVSWYQQTPGQGLQFLFEYFSETQRNKGNFPGRFSGRQFSNSRSEMNVSTLELGDSALYLCASSLVGVAETQYFGPGTRLLVL.

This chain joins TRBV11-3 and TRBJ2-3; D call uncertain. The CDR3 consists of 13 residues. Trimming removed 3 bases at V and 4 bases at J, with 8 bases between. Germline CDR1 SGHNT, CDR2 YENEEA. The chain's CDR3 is CASSFRNADTQYF. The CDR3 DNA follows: TGTGCCAGCAGCTTTCGCAATGCAGATACGCAGTATTTT.

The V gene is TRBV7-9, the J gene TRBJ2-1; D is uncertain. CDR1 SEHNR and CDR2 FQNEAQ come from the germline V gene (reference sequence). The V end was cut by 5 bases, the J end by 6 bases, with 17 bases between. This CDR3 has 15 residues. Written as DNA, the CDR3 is TGTGCCAGCAGCCTCTCGTGGAAGGTCGGCAATGAGCAGTTCTTC. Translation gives CASSLSWKVGNEQFF. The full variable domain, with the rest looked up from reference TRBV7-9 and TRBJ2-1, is DTGVSQNPRHKITKRGQNVTFRCDPISEHNRLYWYRQTLGQGPEFLTYFQNEAQLEKSRLLSDRFSAERPKGSFSTLEIQRTEQGDSAMYLCASSLSWKVGNEQFFGPGTRLTVL.

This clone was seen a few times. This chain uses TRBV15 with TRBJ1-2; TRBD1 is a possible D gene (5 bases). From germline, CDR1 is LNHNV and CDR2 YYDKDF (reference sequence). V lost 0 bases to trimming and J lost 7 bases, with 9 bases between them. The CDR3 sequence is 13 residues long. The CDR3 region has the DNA TGTGCCACCAGCAGAGATCGGAGGGGTGGCTACACCTTC. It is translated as CATSRDRRGGYTF. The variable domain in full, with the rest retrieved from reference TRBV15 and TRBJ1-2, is DAMVIQNPRYQVTQFGKPVTLSCSQTLNHNVMYWYQQKSSQAPKLLFHYYDKDFNNEADTPDNFQSRRPNTSFCFLDIRSPGLGDTAMYLCATSRDRRGGYTFGSGTRLTVV.

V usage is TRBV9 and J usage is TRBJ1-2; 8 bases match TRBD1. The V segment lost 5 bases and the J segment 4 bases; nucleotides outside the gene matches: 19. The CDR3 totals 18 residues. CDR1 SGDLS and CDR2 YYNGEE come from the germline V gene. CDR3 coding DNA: TGTGCCAGCAGTAAAGCAGGGGGCGGCGGGGTCCAGGTCTATGGCTACACCTTC. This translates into CASSKAGGGGVQVYGYTF.

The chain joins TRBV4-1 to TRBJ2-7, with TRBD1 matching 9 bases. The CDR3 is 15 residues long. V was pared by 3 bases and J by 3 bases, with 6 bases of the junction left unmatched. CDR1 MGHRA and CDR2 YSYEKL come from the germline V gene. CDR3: CASSQIQGAIYEQYF. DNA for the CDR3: TGCGCCAGCAGCCAGATACAGGGGGCGATCTACGAGCAGTACTTC.

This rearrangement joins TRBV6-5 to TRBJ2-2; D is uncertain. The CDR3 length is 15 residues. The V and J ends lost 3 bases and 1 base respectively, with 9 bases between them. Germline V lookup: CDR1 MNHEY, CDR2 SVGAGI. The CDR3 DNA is TGTGCCAGCAGTTATGTGGGCCTGAACACCGGGGAGCTGTTTTTT. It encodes CASSYVGLNTGELFF.

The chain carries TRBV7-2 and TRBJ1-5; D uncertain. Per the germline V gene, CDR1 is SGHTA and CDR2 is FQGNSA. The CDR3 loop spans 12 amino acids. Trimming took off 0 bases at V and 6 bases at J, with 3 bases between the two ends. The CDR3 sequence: CASSLAAQPQHF. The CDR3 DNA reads TGTGCCAGCAGCTTAGCGGCTCAGCCCCAGCATTTT.

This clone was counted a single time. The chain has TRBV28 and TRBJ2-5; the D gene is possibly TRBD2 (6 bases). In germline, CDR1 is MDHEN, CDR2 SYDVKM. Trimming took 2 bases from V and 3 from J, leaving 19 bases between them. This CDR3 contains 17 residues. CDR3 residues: CASSLELLGTDKETQYF. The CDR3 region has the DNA TGTGCCAGCAGTTTAGAGCTCCTCGGGACTGACAAAGAGACCCAGTACTTC.

CDR3 sequence reads: CASSWFEDRTYEQYF. CDR3 coding DNA: TGTGCCAGCAGCTGGTTTGAGGACAGGACCTACGAGCAGTACTTC. The V call is TRBV5-6, the J call TRBJ2-7, with 7 bases that match TRBD1. The junction had 8 bases not matched to a gene; V was cut back by 3 bases and J by 2 bases. Per the germline V gene, CDR1 is SGHDT and CDR2 is YYEEEE. This CDR3 has 15 residues. Filled out from reference TRBV5-6 and TRBJ2-7, the complete variable domain reads DAGVTQSPTHLIKTRGQQVTLRCSPKSGHDTVSWYQQALGQGPQFIFQYYEEEERQRGNFPDRFSGHQFPNYSSELNVNALLLGDSALYLCASSWFEDRTYEQYFGPGTRLTVT.

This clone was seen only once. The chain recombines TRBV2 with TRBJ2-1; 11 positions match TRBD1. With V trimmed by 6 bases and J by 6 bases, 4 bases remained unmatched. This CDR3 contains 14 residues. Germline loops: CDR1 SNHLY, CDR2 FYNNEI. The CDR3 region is CASRGTGGGNEQFF. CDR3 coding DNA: TGTGCCAGCAGGGGGACAGGGGGTGGCAATGAGCAGTTCTTC. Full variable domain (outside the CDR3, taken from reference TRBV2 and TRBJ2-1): EPEVTQTPSHQVTQMGQEVILRCVPISNHLYFYWYRQILGQKVEFLVSFYNNEISEKSEIFDDQFSVERPDGSNFTLKIRSTKLEDSAMYFCASRGTGGGNEQFFGPGTRLTVL.

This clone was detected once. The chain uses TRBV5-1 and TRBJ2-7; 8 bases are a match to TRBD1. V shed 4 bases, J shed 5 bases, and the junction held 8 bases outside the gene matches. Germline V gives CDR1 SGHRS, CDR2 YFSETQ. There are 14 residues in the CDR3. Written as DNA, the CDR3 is TGCGCCAGCAGCCCGACAGGGGCTCTGGACGAGCAGTACTTC. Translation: CASSPTGALDEQYF.

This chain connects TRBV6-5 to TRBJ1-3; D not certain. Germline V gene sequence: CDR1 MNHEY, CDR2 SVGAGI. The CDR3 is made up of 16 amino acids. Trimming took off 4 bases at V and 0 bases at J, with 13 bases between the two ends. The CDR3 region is CASSLLLGISGNTIYF. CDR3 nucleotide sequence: TGTGCCAGCAGTTTACTTTTAGGAATCTCTGGAAACACCATATATTTT.

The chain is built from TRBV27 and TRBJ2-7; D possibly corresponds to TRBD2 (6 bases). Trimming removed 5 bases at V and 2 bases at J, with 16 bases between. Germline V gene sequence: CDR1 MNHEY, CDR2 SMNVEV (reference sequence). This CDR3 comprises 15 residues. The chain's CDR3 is CASSKSTGSAYEQYF. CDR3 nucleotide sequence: TGTGCCAGCAGTAAATCGACCGGGAGCGCCTACGAGCAGTACTTC.

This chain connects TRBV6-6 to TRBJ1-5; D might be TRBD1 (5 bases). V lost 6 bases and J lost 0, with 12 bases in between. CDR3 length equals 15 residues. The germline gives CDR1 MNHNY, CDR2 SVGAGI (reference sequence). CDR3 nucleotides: TGTGCCAGCAGCGCGGCGACAGTTAGCAATCAGCCCCAGCATTTT. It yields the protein CASSAATVSNQPQHF.

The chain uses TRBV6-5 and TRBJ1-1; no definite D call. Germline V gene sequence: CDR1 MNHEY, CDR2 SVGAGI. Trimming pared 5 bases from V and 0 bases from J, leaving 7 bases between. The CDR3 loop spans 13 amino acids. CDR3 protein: CASSITMNTEAFF. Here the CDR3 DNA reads TGTGCCAGCAGTATCACCATGAACACTGAAGCTTTCTTT.

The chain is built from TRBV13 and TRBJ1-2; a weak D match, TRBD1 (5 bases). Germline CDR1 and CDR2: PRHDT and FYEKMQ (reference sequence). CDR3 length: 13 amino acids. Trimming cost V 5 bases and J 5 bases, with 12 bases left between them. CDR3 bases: TGTGCCAGCAGCCTCTCCGGGGCATATGGCTACACCTTC. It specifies CASSLSGAYGYTF.

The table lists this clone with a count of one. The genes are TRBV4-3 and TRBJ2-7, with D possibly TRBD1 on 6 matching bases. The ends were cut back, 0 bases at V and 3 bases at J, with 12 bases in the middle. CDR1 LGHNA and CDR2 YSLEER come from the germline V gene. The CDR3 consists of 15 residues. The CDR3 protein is CASSQEGAGGYEQYF. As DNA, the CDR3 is TGCGCCAGCAGCCAAGAGGGGGCTGGGGGCTACGAGCAGTACTTC.

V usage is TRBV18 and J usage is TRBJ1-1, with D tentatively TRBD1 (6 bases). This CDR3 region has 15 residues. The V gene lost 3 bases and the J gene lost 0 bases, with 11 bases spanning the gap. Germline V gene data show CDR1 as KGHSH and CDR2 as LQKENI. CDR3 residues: CASSPLQGLNTEAFF. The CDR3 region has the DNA TGTGCCAGCTCACCGTTACAGGGCCTGAACACTGAAGCTTTCTTT. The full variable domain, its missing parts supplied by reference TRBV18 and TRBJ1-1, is NAGVMQNPRHLVRRRGQEARLRCSPMKGHSHVYWYRQLPEEGLKFMVYLQKENIIDESGMPKERFSAEFPKEGPSILRIQQVVRGDSAAYFCASSPLQGLNTEAFFGQGTRLTVV.